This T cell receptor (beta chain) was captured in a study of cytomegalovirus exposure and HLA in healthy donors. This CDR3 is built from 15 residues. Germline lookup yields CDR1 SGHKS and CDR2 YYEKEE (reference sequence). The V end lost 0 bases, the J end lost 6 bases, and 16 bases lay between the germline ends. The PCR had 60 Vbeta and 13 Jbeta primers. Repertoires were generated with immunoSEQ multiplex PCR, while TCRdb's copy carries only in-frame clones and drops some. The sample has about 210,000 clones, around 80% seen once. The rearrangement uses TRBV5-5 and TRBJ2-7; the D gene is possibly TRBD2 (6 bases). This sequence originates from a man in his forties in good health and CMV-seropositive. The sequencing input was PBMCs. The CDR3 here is CASSLVPSARSEQYV. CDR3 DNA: TGTGCCAGCAGCTTGGTGCCTAGCGCTCGGAGCGAGCAGTACGTC.